One and the same sample provided the 28 T cell receptor beta chains below, sequenced in a study of tumor and adjacent non-tumor tissue in lung cancer. No cell sorting was done before RNA was extracted from the tissue. The normal lung tissue was taken more than 3 cm from the tumor edge. A modified ARM-PCR protocol with three rounds of nested PCR amplified TCRbeta. TCRdb reprocessed the multiplex PCR reads via MiXCR and lists one record per CDR3 protein. The repertoire holds roughly 120,000 distinct CDR3 sequences, with 62% as singletons. The sequenced sample consisted of distant non-tumor lung tissue. These receptors all come from a man between 60 and 75 years old with non-small cell lung cancer.

V and J are TRBV10-3 and TRBJ2-7; TRBD2 agrees at 10 bases. The ends lost 2 bases at V and 11 bases at J; junction bases unmatched: 9. This CDR3 is 14 amino acids long. CDR1 is ENHRY and CDR2 is SYGVKD in the germline V gene. DNA for the CDR3: TGTGCCATCAGTGAGGCTCTAGCGGGAGATTGGGAGTACTTC. Its protein product is CAISEALAGDWEYF.

J is TRBJ1-5 and V is TRBV6-6; weak D call: TRBD1 (6 bases). V dropped 7 bases and J dropped 5 bases, with 18 bases sitting between them. Germline loops: CDR1 MNHNY, CDR2 SVGAGI (reference sequence). The CDR3 totals 15 residues. DNA of the CDR3: TGTGCCAGCATCGTCGGACAGCCAAATGATCAGCCCCAGCATTTT. As protein: CASIVGQPNDQPQHF.

Comments on this clonotype: A read error may produce the germline difference seen at one junction end. The chain has TRBV29-1 and TRBJ2-1, with 8 bases fitting TRBD2. This CDR3 comprises 15 residues. Germline CDR1 and CDR2: SQVTM and ANQGSEA. The CDR3 DNA is TGCAGCATTGGAAGTGCGGGAGGCTCCTACAATGAGCAGTTTTTC. This encodes CSIGSAGGSYNEQFF.

This chain joins TRBV11-3 and TRBJ2-1; D is possibly TRBD2 (6 bases). The CDR3 spans 14 residues. Germline CDR1 is SGHNT and CDR2 is YENEEA. Trimming pared 9 bases from V and 15 bases from J, leaving 27 bases between. The CDR3, as DNA: TGTGCCAGTAGACGGACTACTACGTCTACTAAGCTGTTCTTC. This gives the protein CASRRTTTSTKLFF.

Concerning this clonotype: One junction end disagrees with the germline gene, perhaps due to a read error. The rearrangement joins TRBV11-3 to TRBJ2-6; D is possibly TRBD1 (6 bases). CDR3 length equals 15 residues. The germline gives CDR1 SGHNT, CDR2 YENEEA. CDR3 coding DNA: TGTGTCAGCAGCCAACAGGGTTCTGGGCTCAACGTCCTGACTTTC. This sequence encodes CVSSQQGSGLNVLTF.

This clonotype has ten or more counts. This chain uses TRBV10-3 with TRBJ1-2; 10 bases agree with TRBD1. The V segment lost 8 bases and the J segment 3 bases; nucleotides outside the gene matches: 3. The CDR3 has 13 residues. Germline V gene sequence: CDR1 ENHRY, CDR2 SYGVKD. In DNA, the CDR3 is TGTGCCATCCGGGACAGGGGAGACTATGGCTACACCTTC. Encoded protein: CAIRDRGDYGYTF.

This clonotype has ten or more counts. The rearrangement uses TRBV20-1 and TRBJ2-3; D is unresolved. Germline CDR1 is DFQATT and CDR2 is SNEGSKA (reference sequence). V was clipped by 6 bases and J by 3 bases, with 10 bases between them. The CDR3 runs 12 residues. CDR3 sequence (DNA): TGCAGTGCCCGCATCAGTACAGATACGCAGTATTTT. The encoded protein is CSARISTDTQYF.

The chain links TRBV5-4 to TRBJ2-7; 10 bases match TRBD2. There are 14 residues in the CDR3. V was clipped by 2 bases and J by 7 bases; unmatched bases: 6. From germline, CDR1 is SGHNT and CDR2 YYREEE (reference sequence). CDR3 region: CASSFSGRRDEQYF. DNA of the CDR3: TGTGCCAGCAGCTTTAGCGGGAGGCGTGATGAGCAGTACTTC.

This clonotype was seen many times. J is TRBJ2-7 and V is TRBV5-1, with TRBD2 as a possible D gene (6 bases). The ends were cut back, 5 bases at V and 3 bases at J, with 18 bases in the middle. The CDR3 is 15 residues long. Germline V gene lookup returns CDR1 SGHRS and CDR2 YFSETQ. CDR3 bases: TGCGCCAGCAGTCCGGACCTGGGGGGAATCTACGAGCAGTACTTC. It translates to CASSPDLGGIYEQYF.

As for this clonotype: The junction and the germline gene differ at one end; a read error may be behind it. The chain employs TRBV11-1 and TRBJ1-2, with TRBD1 identical over 10 bases. The CDR3 spans 17 residues. Germline V lookup: CDR1 SGHAT, CDR2 FQDESV (reference sequence). CDR3 region: CASCAATGGPEGYGYPF. DNA for the CDR3: TGTGCCAGCTGCGCCGCGACAGGGGGCCCGGAGGGCTATGGCTACCCCTTC.

This clonotype is judged medium-sized. The V call is TRBV4-2, the J call TRBJ2-7, with 10 bases fitting TRBD2. This CDR3 spans 17 amino acids. Germline trimming cut 1 base from V and 4 bases from J; bases unmatched to any gene: 10. CDR1 LGHNA and CDR2 YNFKEQ come from the germline V gene. For the CDR3, the DNA is TGTGCCAGCAGCCAAGTTGGAGCGGGAGGGCTGGAGTACGAGCAGTACTTC. Its translation: CASSQVGAGGLEYEQYF.

Comments on this clonotype: The junction does not match germline at one end; this may be a read error. The V call is TRBV4-2, the J call TRBJ2-7; a weak D match, TRBD1 (5 bases). The CDR3 has 15 amino acids. Germline V gene data show CDR1 as LGHNA and CDR2 as YNFKEQ. The CDR3 region has the DNA TGTGCCAGTAGCCAGGGAACCTTAAACTCCTACGAGCAATACTTC. It translates to CASSQGTLNSYEQYF.

The table lists this clonotype with a few counts. Being one base from a much bigger clone, this may be a read error. The rearrangement joins TRBV7-9 to TRBJ2-3; D gene uncertain. The germline V and J ends were trimmed by 4 bases and 6 bases, with 8 bases remaining between them. The CDR3 runs 12 residues. Germline CDR1 SEHNR, CDR2 FQNEAQ (reference sequence). The CDR3 nucleotides read TGTGCCAGCAGCTCGCATATTGATACGCAGTATTTT. Amino acid sequence: CASSSHIDTQYF.

This clonotype was recorded at least ten times. The rearrangement uses TRBV10-3 and TRBJ2-7; D possibly corresponds to TRBD1 (5 bases). Trimming left V 5 bases short and J 7 bases short, with 12 bases between. This CDR3 has 12 amino acids. CDR1 ENHRY and CDR2 SYGVKD come from the germline V gene. CDR3 loop: CAISPLGVEQYF. The DNA of the CDR3 is TGTGCCATCAGTCCCTTAGGGGTGGAGCAGTACTTC.

Remarks on this clonotype: At one end the junction does not follow the germline gene, possibly because of a read error. This chain joins TRBV5-4 and TRBJ2-1; TRBD1 matches at 8 bases. There are 15 residues in the CDR3. The germline CDR1 and CDR2 sequences are SGHNT and YYREEE (reference sequence). The CDR3 spells CASTATGDSYNERFF. DNA for the CDR3: TGTGCCAGCACCGCGACAGGGGACTCCTACAATGAGCGGTTCTTC.

This clonotype came up many times. The V and J genes are TRBV29-1 and TRBJ1-2, with 8 bases identical to TRBD1. The V and J ends lost 3 bases and 4 bases, in that order; junction bases with no gene match: 10. Per germline, CDR1 SQVTM and CDR2 ANQGSEA. CDR3 length: 15 amino acids. As DNA, the CDR3 is TGCAGCGTTGACATCGGACAGGGATTAGCCTATGGCTACACCTTC. It is translated as CSVDIGQGLAYGYTF.

A single count supports this clonotype. The genes are TRBV4-2 and TRBJ2-3; TRBD2 agrees at 11 bases. V was pared by 4 bases and J by 4 bases, with 13 bases of the junction left unmatched. The length of the CDR3 is 18 residues. CDR1 is LGHNA and CDR2 is YNFKEQ in the germline V gene. The CDR3 DNA follows: TGTGCCAGCAGCCGGGTCCGAGCCTTAGCGGGAGGGGCAGATACGCAGTATTTT. This codes for CASSRVRALAGGADTQYF.

The rearrangement joins TRBV5-1 to TRBJ2-2; 8 bases agree with TRBD1. The CDR3 spans 16 residues. CDR1 and CDR2 (germline): SGHRS, YFSETQ. V was clipped by 3 bases and J by 6 bases; unmatched bases: 10. CDR3 loop: CASSSAHDRGAGELFF. DNA of the CDR3: TGCGCCAGCAGCTCAGCACACGACAGGGGCGCCGGGGAGCTGTTTTTT. The complete variable domain, with remaining parts taken from reference TRBV5-1 and TRBJ2-2, reads KAGVTQTPRYLIKTRGQQVTLSCSPISGHRSVSWYQQTPGQGLQFLFEYFSETQRNKGNFPGRFSGRQFSNSRSEMNVSTLELGDSALYLCASSSAHDRGAGELFFGEGSRLTVL.

With respect to this clonotype: This may stem from a read error, because a much larger clone lies one nucleotide away. V usage is TRBV18 and J usage is TRBJ2-7, with 9 bases matching TRBD1. CDR1 is KGHSH, CDR2 LQKENI, per germline. The CDR3 spans 15 residues. In DNA, the CDR3 is TGTGCCAGCTCACCCGGACAGGGGAGGTACTACGGGCAGTACTTC. Translating it yields CASSPGQGRYYGQYF.

This clonotype was seen at least ten times. The chain carries TRBV6-2 or TRBV6-3 and TRBJ1-1, with TRBD1 matching 7 bases. The trim removed 8 bases at V and 1 base at J, leaving 4 bases unmatched. In germline, CDR1 is MNHEY, CDR2 SVGEGT. The CDR3 loop spans 13 amino acids. The CDR3 nucleotides read TGTGCCAGCTCTGACAGGGAGAACACTGAAGCTTTCTTT. Amino acids: CASSDRENTEAFF.

This clonotype was observed a single time. The junction differs from germline at one of its ends, possibly a read error. The chain couples TRBV7-9 to TRBJ2-5, with 13 bases lining up with TRBD2. CDR3 length: 14 residues. Germline V gene data show CDR1 as SEHNR and CDR2 as FQNEAQ (reference sequence). This CDR3 is CASSGLAGVETQCF. Written as DNA, the CDR3 is TGTGCCAGCAGCGGACTAGCGGGAGTTGAGACCCAGTGCTTC.

The V gene is TRBV29-1, the J gene TRBJ2-5; D tentatively reads TRBD1 or TRBD2 (5 bases each). V was clipped by 3 bases and J by 5 bases, with 10 bases between them. Germline CDR1 is SQVTM and CDR2 is ANQGSEA. The CDR3 covers 12 residues. For the CDR3, the DNA is TGCAGCGTTGAGTCCGGGACGGAGACCCAGTACTTC. Amino acids: CSVESGTETQYF. The whole variable domain, remainder taken from reference TRBV29-1 and TRBJ2-5, is SAVISQKPSRDICQRGTSLTIQCQVDSQVTMMFWYRQQPGQSLTLIATANQGSEATYESGFVIDKFPISRPNLTFSTLTVSNMSPEDSSIYLCSVESGTETQYFGPGTRLLVL.

The chain couples TRBV12-3 or TRBV12-4 to TRBJ2-3; TRBD2 is a possible D gene (5 bases). Trimming left V 9 bases short and J 2 bases short, with 12 bases between. The CDR3 has 13 residues. CDR3 sequence reads: CASNGGLTDTQYF. The CDR3 nucleotides are TGTGCCAGTAATGGAGGCCTCACAGATACGCAGTATTTT.

This clonotype has more than one count but fewer than ten. A junction end diverges from the germline sequence, so it may reflect a read error. V and J are TRBV11-2 and TRBJ2-2; TRBD2 is a possible D gene (5 bases). CDR3 length: 13 amino acids. Germline CDR1 and CDR2: SGHAT and FQNNGV. The CDR3 coding sequence is TGTGCCAGCAGCTTAGGGACTTCCGGGGAACTGCTTTTT. Translation gives CASSLGTSGELLF. The full variable domain, in which reference TRBV11-2 and TRBJ2-2 provide the parts outside the CDR3, is EAGVAQSPRYKIIEKRQSVAFWCNPISGHATLYWYQQILGQGPKLLIQFQNNGVVDDSQLPKDRFSAERLKGVDSTLKIQPAKLEDSAVYLCASSLGTSGELLFGEGSRLTVL.

This clonotype was counted at least ten times. This chain links TRBV29-1 with TRBJ2-2; unclear D gene. The CDR3 sequence is 14 residues long. Trimming shortened V by 7 bases and J by 5 bases, and 17 bases separated the two germline ends. Germline lookup yields CDR1 SQVTM and CDR2 ANQGSEA. The CDR3 nucleotides are TGCAGCGCCCAAAGGTTGGATTTGACCGGGGAGCTGTTTTTT. Translation gives CSAQRLDLTGELFF.

This clonotype appeared a few times. The germline gene is not matched at one end of the junction; a read error may be the cause. The chain couples TRBV11-3 to TRBJ2-1, with D maybe TRBD2 (5 bases). Germline-derived CDR1 and CDR2 are SGHNT and YENEEA. The CDR3 is 12 amino acids. CDR3 sequence (DNA): TGTGCCAGCAGTTTAGAGGGCGAAGAGCAGCTCTTC. The encoded protein is CASSLEGEEQLF.

As to this clonotype: A much larger clone lies a single base off, so this may be a read error. This chain joins TRBV6-5 and TRBJ2-5, with TRBD1 as a possible D gene (6 bases). The CDR3 spans 17 residues. Trimming removed 6 bases at V and 9 bases at J, with 29 bases between. Germline loops: CDR1 MNHEY, CDR2 SVGAGI. The chain's CDR3 is CASSSVSGIQGGEAQYF. The CDR3 DNA sequence: TGTGCCAGCAGCTCAGTTTCGGGAATACAGGGTGGCGAGGCCCAGTACTTC.

Of note for this clonotype: Germline and junction disagree at one end, which may indicate a read error. V and J are TRBV10-3 and TRBJ1-1; a possible D gene is TRBD1 (5 bases). Germline assignment: CDR1 ENHRY and CDR2 SYGVKD. The CDR3 length is 12 residues. The DNA for the CDR3 is TGTGCCACCATGGGGGGAGGCACTGAAGCTTTATTT. Translation gives CATMGGGTEALF.